The rows below give T cell receptor beta chains drawn from one sample of a study of memory B cells and T cells in multiple sclerosis. Their target antigens are unknown. Using immunoSEQ multiplex PCR, the repertoire was profiled, and TCRdb retains in-frame clones only, with some absent. The sample contains about 42,000 clones, around 79% of which appear only once. Specimen: PBMCs from blood kept in culture. The source is a human donor with multiple sclerosis. Each CDR3 is given with its conserved first and last residue. Each record gives: clone size, V gene, D gene, CDR3 length, J gene, CDR3 protein, CDR3 DNA. The D gene is left open where the match is weak. Clone size, where shown, is once, few, many, or a class for clones that have expanded.

>-|TRBV15|TRBD1|14|TRBJ1-2
CATSRIQGNYGYTF
TGTGCCACCAGCAGAATACAGGGGAACTATGGCTACACCTTC
>-|TRBV4-1|-|14|TRBJ2-5
CASSQGSGEETQYF
TGCGCCAGCAGCCAGGGGTCGGGGGAAGAGACCCAGTACTTC
>-|TRBV6-6|TRBD1|14|TRBJ2-2
CASSLTGEPGELFF
TGTGCCAGCAGTTTAACAGGGGAACCCGGGGAGCTGTTTTTT
>-|TRBV7-8|-|14|TRBJ1-3
CASREGGEGNTIYF
TGTGCCAGCAGGGAAGGCGGAGAAGGAAACACCATATATTTT
>-|TRBV5-6|-|13|TRBJ1-1
CASLGRPNTEAFF
TGTGCCAGCTTGGGCCGCCCGAACACTGAAGCTTTCTTT
>-|TRBV29-1|-|13|TRBJ1-2
CSVEDQGVDGYTF
TGCAGCGTTGAAGATCAAGGGGTGGATGGCTACACCTTC
>-|TRBV30|-|17|TRBJ2-2
CAWSLNTGEANTGELFF
TGTGCCTGGAGTTTAAACACAGGGGAGGCGAACACCGGGGAGCTGTTTTTT
>-|TRBV19|TRBD1|14|TRBJ2-7
CASSTYDRAGEQYF
TGTGCCAGTAGTACTTATGACAGGGCGGGCGAGCAGTACTTC
>once|TRBV10-2|TRBD1|13|TRBJ1-2
CASSLDRAEGYTF
TGCGCCAGCAGTTTGGACAGGGCGGAGGGCTACACCTTC
>-|TRBV4-2|TRBD1|14|TRBJ2-5
CASSQRTGGETQYF
TGTGCCAGCAGCCAACGGACAGGCGGCGAGACCCAGTACTTC
>-|TRBV10-3|TRBD1|19|TRBJ2-2
CAISEYQAGQGSNTGELFF
TGTGCCATCAGTGAGTACCAAGCGGGACAGGGATCGAACACCGGGGAGCTGTTTTTT
>-|TRBV6-1|TRBD2|15|TRBJ2-7
CASSVLGLALNEQYF
TGTGCCAGCAGTGTATTGGGACTAGCGCTAAACGAGCAGTACTTC
>-|TRBV11-2|TRBD2|14|TRBJ2-1
CASSLAGAYNEQFF
TGTGCCAGCAGCCTAGCGGGGGCCTACAATGAGCAGTTCTTC
>-|TRBV30|TRBD1|21|TRBJ1-5
CAWSVRGWGTGGPYSNQPQHF
TGTGCCTGGAGTGTGAGGGGTTGGGGGACAGGGGGCCCGTATAGCAATCAGCCCCAGCATTTT
>-|TRBV7-9|-|17|TRBJ2-1
CASSSNQVTQGTNEQFF
TGTGCCAGCAGCTCGAACCAGGTGACCCAGGGTACAAATGAGCAGTTCTTC
>-|TRBV2|-|20|TRBJ1-4
CASSDGRLSSFLLTNEKLFF
TGTGCCAGCAGTGACGGACGACTGTCTTCCTTCCTCTTAACTAATGAAAAACTGTTTTTT
>-|TRBV7-9|TRBD1|15|TRBJ1-2
CASSLRDSHNYGYTF
TGTGCCAGCAGCCTCCGGGACAGCCATAACTATGGCTACACCTTC
>few|TRBV19|-|15|TRBJ1-3
CASRNPAGSGNTIYF
TGTGCCAGTAGGAATCCGGCAGGGTCTGGAAACACCATATATTTT
>-|TRBV11-2|-|15|TRBJ1-3
CASSLERILENTIYF
TGTGCCAGCAGCTTAGAACGGATTTTGGAAAACACCATATATTTT
>once|TRBV5-1|-|16|TRBJ2-1
CASSLVYGSSYNEQFF
TGCGCCAGCAGCTTGGTGTACGGGAGCTCCTACAATGAGCAGTTCTTC
>-|TRBV5-4|-|15|TRBJ1-6
CASSWGGSYNSPLHF
TGTGCCAGCAGCTGGGGGGGGTCCTATAATTCACCCCTCCACTTT
>-|TRBV6-5|-|14|TRBJ1-2
CASSYSGQGKGYTF
TGTGCCAGCAGTTACTCTGGGCAGGGCAAAGGCTACACCTTC
>-|TRBV28|TRBD1|16|TRBJ2-7
CASSASASGGWDEQYF
TGTGCCAGCAGTGCTTCCGCCTCAGGGGGCTGGGACGAGCAGTACTTC
>-|TRBV5-1|-|15|TRBJ1-4
CASSSSGTPREKLFF
TGCGCCAGCAGCAGTTCAGGGACTCCAAGGGAAAAACTGTTTTTT
>medium-sized|TRBV4-1|-|17|TRBJ2-7
CASSQDLWTRSSYEQYF
TGCGCCAGCAGCCAAGACCTTTGGACGCGGAGCTCCTACGAGCAGTACTTC
>-|TRBV7-8|-|14|TRBJ1-1
CASSLAGDYTEAFF
TGTGCCAGCAGCCTCGCGGGTGACTACACTGAAGCTTTCTTT
>once|TRBV9|TRBD1|15|TRBJ1-1
CASSTRSTGETGAFF
TGTGCCAGCAGCACAAGATCGACAGGGGAGACTGGAGCTTTCTTT
>-|TRBV19|-|17|TRBJ1-5
CASSIDRRTGSNQPQHF
TGTGCCAGTAGTATAGATCGAAGGACTGGTAGCAATCAGCCCCAGCATTTT
>-|TRBV2|-|13|TRBJ1-2
CASRRDVNYGYTF
TGTGCCAGCAGAAGGGACGTAAACTATGGCTACACCTTC
>once|TRBV11-2|-|12|TRBJ1-2
CASSFGYRGYTF
TGTGCCAGCAGCTTTGGTTACCGGGGCTACACCTTC
>-|TRBV28|-|14|TRBJ1-5
CASSYSIAGQPQHF
TGTGCCAGCAGTTATTCAATCGCGGGACAGCCCCAGCATTTT
>-|TRBV10-1|-|14|TRBJ1-2
CASSPGTTNYGYTF
TGCGCCAGCAGTCCCGGGACGACTAACTATGGCTACACCTTC
>-|TRBV28|-|12|TRBJ1-1
CASSFVSTEAFF
TGTGCCAGCAGTTTCGTATCCACTGAAGCTTTCTTT
>-|TRBV7-6|TRBD2|16|TRBJ2-5
CASSSLRGGRQETQYF
TGTGCCAGCAGCTCCCTCCGCGGGGGGCGCCAAGAGACCCAGTACTTC
>-|TRBV15|TRBD1|14|TRBJ2-3
CATSRDPQGDTQYF
TGTGCCACCAGCAGAGATCCACAGGGGGATACGCAGTATTTT
>-|TRBV6-4|TRBD2|16|TRBJ2-3
CASSEGTSVYTDTQYF
TGTGCCAGCAGTGAGGGGACTAGCGTTTACACAGATACGCAGTATTTT
>few|TRBV7-9|-|12|TRBJ1-1
CASSLDAAEAFF
TGTGCCAGCAGCTTAGACGCAGCTGAAGCTTTCTTT
>-|TRBV5-6|-|15|TRBJ1-3
CASSSRWGAGNTIYF
TGTGCCAGCAGCTCTCGGTGGGGGGCTGGAAACACCATATATTTT
>few|TRBV7-9|TRBD2|15|TRBJ2-7
CASSLGGGDYYEQYF
TGTGCCAGCAGCTTAGGCGGGGGGGATTACTACGAGCAGTACTTC
>-|TRBV5-6|-|14|TRBJ1-2
CASSLRGPLYGYTF
TGTGCCAGCAGCTTGAGAGGACCCCTCTATGGCTACACCTTC
>once|TRBV11-2|-|12|TRBJ2-4
CASSSRKDIQYF
TGTGCCAGCAGCTCCAGAAAGGACATTCAGTACTTC
>-|TRBV2|-|14|TRBJ2-3
CATASYPRTDTQYF
TGTGCCACGGCTAGCTACCCGCGCACAGATACGCAGTATTTT
>-|TRBV6-5|-|14|TRBJ1-4
CASSRTVKGEKLFF
TGTGCCAGCAGTAGGACAGTGAAAGGAGAAAAACTGTTTTTT
>-|TRBV2|-|15|TRBJ2-3
CASSEGAVRTDTQYF
TGTGCCAGCAGTGAAGGGGCAGTTCGCACAGATACGCAGTATTTT
>-|TRBV7-8|-|14|TRBJ2-7
CASSLFSMEYEQYF
TGTGCCAGCAGCTTATTCTCCATGGAGTACGAGCAGTACTTC
>-|TRBV10-3|-|13|TRBJ1-2
CAISEGTALGYTF
TGTGCCATCAGTGAGGGAACGGCGCTTGGCTACACCTTC
>few|TRBV30|-|13|TRBJ1-2
CAWIGRGNYGYTF
TGTGCCTGGATAGGGAGGGGGAACTATGGCTACACCTTC
>-|TRBV11-2|-|15|TRBJ1-1
CASSFARGGRTEAFF
TGTGCCAGCAGCTTCGCCAGGGGCGGGAGGACTGAAGCTTTCTTT
>-|TRBV6-1|-|11|TRBJ1-5
CASRSNQPQHF
TGTGCCAGCAGGAGCAATCAGCCCCAGCATTTT
>-|TRBV6-6|-|16|TRBJ2-3
CASSPSPGHPSNTQYF
TGTGCCAGCAGTCCCTCTCCGGGACACCCCTCAAATACGCAGTATTTT
>-|TRBV5-4|TRBD2|16|TRBJ2-1
CASSLGGGPGINEQFF
TGTGCCAGCAGCTTGGGCGGGGGGCCGGGGATCAATGAGCAGTTCTTC
>-|TRBV5-4|-|18|TRBJ2-3
CASSLARRDRIRADTQYF
TGTGCCAGCAGCTTGGCACGACGTGACAGGATAAGGGCAGATACGCAGTATTTT
>-|TRBV29-1|-|13|TRBJ2-1
CSVAVQVSDEQFF
TGCAGCGTTGCGGTACAGGTGAGCGATGAGCAGTTCTTC
>-|TRBV6-5|-|15|TRBJ1-5
CASSYSRGVGQPQHF
TGTGCCAGCAGTTACTCAAGAGGGGTCGGGCAGCCCCAGCATTTT
>-|TRBV2|TRBD1|16|TRBJ2-2
CASSVERTGNTGELFF
TGTGCCAGCAGTGTCGAAAGGACAGGGAACACCGGGGAGCTGTTTTTT